The TCR beta chain described here comes from a study of T-cell memory formation after mild COVID-19. General study points: The study found balanced CD4/CD8 in clones contracting day 15 to 85 and a CD4+ lean in later expanders.

This clonotype was seen a few times. Its target is unknown. Unmatched junction bases numbered 4, after V lost 0 bases and J lost 4 bases. CDR3 size: 16 residues. Looked up from germline, CDR1 is LGHNA and CDR2 is YNFKEQ. 5'RACE with constant-segment primers yielded barcoded, UMI-tagged TCR alpha and TCR beta cDNA libraries. TCRdb processed the 5' RACE reads anew with MiXCR; each CDR3 protein has one entry. The sample holds 150,000 to 200,000 distinct CDR3 sequences, 20% to 25% seen once. The origin of this receptor is an adult woman who had mild COVID-19 (a few samples of this study predate the infection). Cell type and time point are not known. The V and J genes are TRBV4-2 and TRBJ2-3; 10 nucleotides line up with TRBD2. Sequences were obtained from PBMCs or a T cell subset sorted from them (not recorded which). CDR3 in DNA: TGTGCCAGCAGCCAAGAGCTAGCGGGGGAGGCAGATACGCAGTATTTT. Translated, it gives CASSQELAGEADTQYF.